Reported below is one TCR beta chain. No antigen is known for it. The same CDR3 arises from other DNA sequences in this sample as well. This record comes from a study of shared clonotypes between healthy human individuals. Study observations and caveats: Around 5% of naive CD4 clonotypes were shared across a few donors. Blood was the sole source, and tissue repertoires probably differ.

The V end was cut by 5 bases, the J end by 3 bases, with 7 bases between. The V gene's germline CDR1 is LNHDA and CDR2 SQIVND (reference sequence). The CDR3 spans 12 residues. The assay was run at deep level. Profiling relied on immunoSEQ multiplex PCR, and the TCRdb table lists in-frame clones only, not all of them. Among over a million clones, approximately 76% were seen once, and the ten largest hold less than 1.5%. The chain uses TRBV19 and TRBJ1-2; D is uncertain. This TCR was sampled from a man younger than 35 in good health. The sequenced sample was memory CD4+ T cells sorted from blood. Documented subset: CD45RA-negative fraction. CDR3 sequence (DNA): TGTGCCAGTAGTGTACGCGACTATGGCTACACCTTC. Protein: CASSVRDYGYTF.